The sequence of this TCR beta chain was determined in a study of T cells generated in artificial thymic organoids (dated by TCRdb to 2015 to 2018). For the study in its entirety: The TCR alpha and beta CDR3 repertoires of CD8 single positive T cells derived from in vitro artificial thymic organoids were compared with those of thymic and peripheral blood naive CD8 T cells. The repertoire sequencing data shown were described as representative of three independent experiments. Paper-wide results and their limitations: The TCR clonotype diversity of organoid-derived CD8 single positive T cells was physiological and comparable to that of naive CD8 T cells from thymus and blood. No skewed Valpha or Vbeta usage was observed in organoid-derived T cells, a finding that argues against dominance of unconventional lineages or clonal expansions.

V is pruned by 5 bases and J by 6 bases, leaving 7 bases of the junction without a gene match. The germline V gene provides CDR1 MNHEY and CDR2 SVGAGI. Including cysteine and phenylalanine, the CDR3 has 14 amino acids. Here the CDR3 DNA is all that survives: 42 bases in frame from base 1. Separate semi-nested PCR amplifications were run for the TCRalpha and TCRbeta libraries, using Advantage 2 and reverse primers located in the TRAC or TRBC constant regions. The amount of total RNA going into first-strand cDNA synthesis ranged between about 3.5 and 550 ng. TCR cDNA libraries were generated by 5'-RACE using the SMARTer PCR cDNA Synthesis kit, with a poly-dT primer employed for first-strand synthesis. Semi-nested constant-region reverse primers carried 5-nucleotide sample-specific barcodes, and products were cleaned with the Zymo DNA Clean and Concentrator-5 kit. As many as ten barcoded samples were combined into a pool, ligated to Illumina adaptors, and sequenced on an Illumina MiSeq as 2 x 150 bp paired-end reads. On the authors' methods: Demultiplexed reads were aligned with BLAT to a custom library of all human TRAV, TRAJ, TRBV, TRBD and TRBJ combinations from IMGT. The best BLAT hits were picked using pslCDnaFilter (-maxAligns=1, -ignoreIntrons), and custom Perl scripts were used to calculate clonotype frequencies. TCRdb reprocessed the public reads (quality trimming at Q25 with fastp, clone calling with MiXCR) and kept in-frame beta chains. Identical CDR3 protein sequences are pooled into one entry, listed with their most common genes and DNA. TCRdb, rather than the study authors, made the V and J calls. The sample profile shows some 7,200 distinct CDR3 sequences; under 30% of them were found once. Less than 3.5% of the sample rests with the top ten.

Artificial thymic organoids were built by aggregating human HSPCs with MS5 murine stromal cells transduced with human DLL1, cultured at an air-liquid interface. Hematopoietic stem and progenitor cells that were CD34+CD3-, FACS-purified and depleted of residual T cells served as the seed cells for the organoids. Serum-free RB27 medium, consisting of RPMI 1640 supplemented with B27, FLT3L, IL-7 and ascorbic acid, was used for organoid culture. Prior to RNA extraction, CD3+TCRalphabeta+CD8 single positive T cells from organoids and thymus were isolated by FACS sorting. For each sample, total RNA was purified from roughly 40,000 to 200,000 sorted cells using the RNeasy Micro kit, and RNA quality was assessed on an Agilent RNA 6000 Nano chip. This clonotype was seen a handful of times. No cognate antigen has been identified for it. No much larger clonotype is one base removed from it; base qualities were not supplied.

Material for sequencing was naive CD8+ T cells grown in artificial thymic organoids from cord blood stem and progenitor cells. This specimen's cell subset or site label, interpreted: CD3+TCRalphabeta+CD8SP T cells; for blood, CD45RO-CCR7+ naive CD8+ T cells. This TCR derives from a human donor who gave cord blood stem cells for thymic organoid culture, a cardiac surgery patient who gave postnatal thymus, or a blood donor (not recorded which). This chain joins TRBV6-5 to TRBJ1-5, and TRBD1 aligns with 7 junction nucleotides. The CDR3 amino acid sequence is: CASSRRQGGQPQHF. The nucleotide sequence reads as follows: TGTGCCAGCAGTCGGCGACAGGGTGGTCAGCCCCAGCATTTT.